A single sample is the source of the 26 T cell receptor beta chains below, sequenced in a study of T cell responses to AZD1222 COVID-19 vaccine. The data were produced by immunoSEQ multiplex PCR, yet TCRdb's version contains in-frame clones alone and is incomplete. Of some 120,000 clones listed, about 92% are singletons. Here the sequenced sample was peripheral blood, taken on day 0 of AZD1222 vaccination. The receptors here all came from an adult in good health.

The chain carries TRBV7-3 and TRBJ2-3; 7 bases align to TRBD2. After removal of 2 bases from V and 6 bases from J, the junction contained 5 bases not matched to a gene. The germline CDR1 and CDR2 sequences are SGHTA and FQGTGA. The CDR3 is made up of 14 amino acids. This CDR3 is CASSLAGAEDTQYF. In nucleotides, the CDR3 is TGTGCCAGCAGCTTAGCGGGAGCGGAGGATACGCAGTATTTT. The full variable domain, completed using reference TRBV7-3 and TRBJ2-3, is GAGVSQTPSNKVTEKGKYVELRCDPISGHTALYWYRQSLGQGPEFLIYFQGTGAADDSGLPNDRFFAVRPEGSVSTLKIQRTERGDSAVYLCASSLAGAEDTQYFGPGTRLTVL.

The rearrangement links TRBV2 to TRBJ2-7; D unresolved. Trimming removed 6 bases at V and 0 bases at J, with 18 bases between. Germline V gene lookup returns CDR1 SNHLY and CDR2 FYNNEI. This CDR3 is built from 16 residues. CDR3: CASRPYLTGPSYEQYF. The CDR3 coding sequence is TGTGCCAGCAGACCCTACCTTACCGGACCCTCCTACGAGCAGTACTTC. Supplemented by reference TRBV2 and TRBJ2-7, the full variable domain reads EPEVTQTPSHQVTQMGQEVILRCVPISNHLYFYWYRQILGQKVEFLVSFYNNEISEKSEIFDDQFSVERPDGSNFTLKIRSTKLEDSAMYFCASRPYLTGPSYEQYFGPGTRLTVT.

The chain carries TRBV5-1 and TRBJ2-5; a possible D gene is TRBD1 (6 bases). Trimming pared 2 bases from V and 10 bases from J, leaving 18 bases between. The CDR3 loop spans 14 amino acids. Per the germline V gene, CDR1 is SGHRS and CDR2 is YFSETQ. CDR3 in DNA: TGCGCCAGCAGCTTAATCCCCGCCGAGGGGGACCAGTACTTC. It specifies CASSLIPAEGDQYF.

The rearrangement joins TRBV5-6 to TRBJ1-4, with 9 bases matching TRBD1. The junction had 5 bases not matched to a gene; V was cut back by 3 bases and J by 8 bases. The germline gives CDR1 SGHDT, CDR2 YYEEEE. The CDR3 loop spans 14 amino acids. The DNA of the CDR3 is TGTGCCAGCAGCTACTACAGGGGGCGCGAAAAACTGTTTTTT. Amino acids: CASSYYRGREKLFF.

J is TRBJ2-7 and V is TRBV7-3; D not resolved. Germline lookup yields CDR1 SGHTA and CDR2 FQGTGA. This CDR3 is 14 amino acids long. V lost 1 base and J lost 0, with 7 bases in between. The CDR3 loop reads CASSLNPNSYEQYF. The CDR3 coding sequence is TGTGCCAGCAGCTTAAACCCAAACTCCTACGAGCAGTACTTC.

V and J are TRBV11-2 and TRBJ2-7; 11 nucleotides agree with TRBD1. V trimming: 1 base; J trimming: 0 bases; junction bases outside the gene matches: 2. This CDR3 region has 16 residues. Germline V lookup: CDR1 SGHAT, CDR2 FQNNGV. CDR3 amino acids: CASSLGTGGFSYEQYF. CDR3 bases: TGTGCCAGCAGCTTAGGGACAGGGGGCTTCTCCTACGAGCAGTACTTC.

CDR3 DNA sequence: TGTGCCAGCACCTCAGGGGACACCATATATTTT. Translated: CASTSGDTIYF. V gene TRBV13 combines with J gene TRBJ1-3; tentative D call: TRBD1 (6 bases). Trimming left V 7 bases short and J 8 bases short, with 9 bases between. The germline V gene encodes CDR1 PRHDT and CDR2 FYEKMQ (reference sequence). CDR3 length equals 11 residues.

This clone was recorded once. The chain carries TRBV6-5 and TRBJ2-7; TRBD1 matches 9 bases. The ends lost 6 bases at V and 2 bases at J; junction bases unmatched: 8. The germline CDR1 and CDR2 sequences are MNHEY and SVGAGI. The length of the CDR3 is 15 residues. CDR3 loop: CASRPRDRATYEQYF. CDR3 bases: TGTGCCAGCAGGCCCCGGGACAGGGCCACCTACGAGCAGTACTTC.

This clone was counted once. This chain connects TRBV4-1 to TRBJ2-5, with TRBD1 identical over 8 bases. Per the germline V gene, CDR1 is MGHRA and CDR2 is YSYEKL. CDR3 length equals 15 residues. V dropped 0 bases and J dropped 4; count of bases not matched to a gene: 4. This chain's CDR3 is CASSQDQGARETQYF. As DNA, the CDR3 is TGCGCCAGCAGCCAAGATCAGGGGGCAAGAGAGACCCAGTACTTC.

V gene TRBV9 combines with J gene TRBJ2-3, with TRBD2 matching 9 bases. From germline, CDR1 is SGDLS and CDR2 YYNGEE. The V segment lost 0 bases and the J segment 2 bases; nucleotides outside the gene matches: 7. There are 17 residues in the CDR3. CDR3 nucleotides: TGTGCCAGCAGCGTAGGGCGGACTAGCGCCCTCACAGATACGCAGTATTTT. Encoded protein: CASSVGRTSALTDTQYF.

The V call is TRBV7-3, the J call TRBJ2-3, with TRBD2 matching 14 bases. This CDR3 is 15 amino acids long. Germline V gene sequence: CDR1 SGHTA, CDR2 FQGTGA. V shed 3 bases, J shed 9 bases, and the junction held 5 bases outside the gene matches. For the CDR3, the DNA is TGTGCCAGCAGCTTGACTAGCGGGAGGGCCAGGACGCAGTATTTT. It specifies CASSLTSGRARTQYF.

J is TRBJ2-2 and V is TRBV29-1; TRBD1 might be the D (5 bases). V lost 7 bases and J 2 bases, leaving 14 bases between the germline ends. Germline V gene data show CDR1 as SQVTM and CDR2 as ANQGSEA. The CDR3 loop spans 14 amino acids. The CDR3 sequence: CSALGAVNTGELFF. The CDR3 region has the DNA TGCAGCGCCCTAGGGGCGGTCAACACCGGGGAGCTGTTTTTT.

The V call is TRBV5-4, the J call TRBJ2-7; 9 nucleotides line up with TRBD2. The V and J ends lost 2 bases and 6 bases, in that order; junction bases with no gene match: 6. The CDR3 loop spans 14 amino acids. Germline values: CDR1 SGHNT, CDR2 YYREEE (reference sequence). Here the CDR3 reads CASSLPGLASEQYF. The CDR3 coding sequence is TGTGCCAGCAGCTTACCGGGACTAGCCTCCGAGCAGTACTTC.

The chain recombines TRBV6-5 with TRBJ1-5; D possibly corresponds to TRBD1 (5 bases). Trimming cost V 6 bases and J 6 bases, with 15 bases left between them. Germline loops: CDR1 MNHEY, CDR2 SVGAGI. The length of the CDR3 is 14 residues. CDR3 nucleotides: TGTGCCAGCAGCAGGAGGGACCGGGCTCAGCCCCAGCATTTT. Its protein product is CASSRRDRAQPQHF.

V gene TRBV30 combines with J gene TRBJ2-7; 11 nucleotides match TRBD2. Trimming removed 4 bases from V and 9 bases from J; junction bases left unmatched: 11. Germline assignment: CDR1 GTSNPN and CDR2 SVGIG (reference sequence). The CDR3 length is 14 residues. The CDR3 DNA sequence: TGTGCCTGGAAACCGAACCTAGCGGGAGGACGGCAGTACTTC. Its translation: CAWKPNLAGGRQYF.

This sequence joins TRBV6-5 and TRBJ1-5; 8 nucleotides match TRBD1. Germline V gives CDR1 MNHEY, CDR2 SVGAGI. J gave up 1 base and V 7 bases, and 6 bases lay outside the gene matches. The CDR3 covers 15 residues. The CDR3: CASNQGAASNQPQHF. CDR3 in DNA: TGTGCCAGCAACCAGGGGGCAGCAAGCAATCAGCCCCAGCATTTT.

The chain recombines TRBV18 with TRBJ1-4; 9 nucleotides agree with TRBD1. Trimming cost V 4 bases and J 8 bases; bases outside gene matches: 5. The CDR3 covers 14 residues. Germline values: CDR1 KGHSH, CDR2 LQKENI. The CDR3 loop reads CASSQGQGNEKLFF. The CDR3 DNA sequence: TGTGCCAGCTCACAGGGACAGGGTAACGAAAAACTGTTTTTT.

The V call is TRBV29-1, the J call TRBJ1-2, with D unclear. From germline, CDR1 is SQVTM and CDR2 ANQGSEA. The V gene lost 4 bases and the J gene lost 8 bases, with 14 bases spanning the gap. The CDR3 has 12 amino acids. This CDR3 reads CSVGQPETGYTF. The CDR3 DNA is TGCAGCGTTGGGCAGCCGGAGACGGGCTACACCTTC.

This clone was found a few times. CDR3 residues: CASSIPAGSKDTQYF. The CDR3 region has the DNA TGTGCCAGTAGTATCCCGGCAGGGTCAAAAGATACGCAGTATTTT. The rearrangement links TRBV19 to TRBJ2-3; D might be TRBD1 (5 bases). Trimming removed 3 bases from V and 5 bases from J, with 15 bases in between. CDR1 and CDR2 (germline): LNHDA, SQIVND (reference sequence). This CDR3 region has 15 residues.

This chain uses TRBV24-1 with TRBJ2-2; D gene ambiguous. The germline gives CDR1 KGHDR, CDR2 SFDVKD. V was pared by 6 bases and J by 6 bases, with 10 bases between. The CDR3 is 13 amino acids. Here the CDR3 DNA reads TGTGCCACCAGTAGGGTTGGCGCCGGGGAGCTGTTTTTT. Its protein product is CATSRVGAGELFF.

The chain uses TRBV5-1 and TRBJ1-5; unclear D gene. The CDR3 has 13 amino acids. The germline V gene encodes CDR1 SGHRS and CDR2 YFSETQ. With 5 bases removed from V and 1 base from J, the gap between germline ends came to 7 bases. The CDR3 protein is CASRVGSNQPQHF. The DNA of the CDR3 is TGCGCCAGCAGAGTTGGAAGCAATCAGCCCCAGCATTTT. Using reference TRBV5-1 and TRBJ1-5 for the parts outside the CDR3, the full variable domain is KAGVTQTPRYLIKTRGQQVTLSCSPISGHRSVSWYQQTPGQGLQFLFEYFSETQRNKGNFPGRFSGRQFSNSRSEMNVSTLELGDSALYLCASRVGSNQPQHFGDGTRLSIL.

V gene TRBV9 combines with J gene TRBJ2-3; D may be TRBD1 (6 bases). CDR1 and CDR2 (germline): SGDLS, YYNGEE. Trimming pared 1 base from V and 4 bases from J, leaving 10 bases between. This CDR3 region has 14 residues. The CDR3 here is CASSVLGTSDTQYF. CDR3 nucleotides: TGTGCCAGCAGCGTACTGGGGACATCAGATACGCAGTATTTT.

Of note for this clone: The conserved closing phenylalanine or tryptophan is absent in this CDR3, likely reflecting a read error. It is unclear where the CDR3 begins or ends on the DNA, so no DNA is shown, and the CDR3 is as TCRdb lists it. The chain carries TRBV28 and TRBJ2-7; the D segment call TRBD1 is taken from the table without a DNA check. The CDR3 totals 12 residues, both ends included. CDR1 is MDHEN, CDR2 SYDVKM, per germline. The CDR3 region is CASSLRQSPHRL.

In DNA, the CDR3 is TGTGCCAGCAGCCCGCGGACAGGTTTTATTTCCTACGAGCAGTACTTC. It yields the protein CASSPRTGFISYEQYF. This chain links TRBV3-1 (or the pseudogene TRBV3-2) with TRBJ2-7, with 7 positions matching TRBD1. The CDR3 is 16 residues long. Germline CDR1 and CDR2: LGHDT and YNNKEL (reference sequence). After removal of 4 bases from V and 1 base from J, the junction contained 10 bases not matched to a gene.

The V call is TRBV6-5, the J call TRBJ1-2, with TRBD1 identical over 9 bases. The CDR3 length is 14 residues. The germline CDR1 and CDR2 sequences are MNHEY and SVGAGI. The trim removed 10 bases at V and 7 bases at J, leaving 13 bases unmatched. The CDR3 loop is CAIPDRGFLGGYTF. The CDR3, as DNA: TGTGCCATCCCTGACAGGGGGTTCTTGGGTGGCTACACCTTC.

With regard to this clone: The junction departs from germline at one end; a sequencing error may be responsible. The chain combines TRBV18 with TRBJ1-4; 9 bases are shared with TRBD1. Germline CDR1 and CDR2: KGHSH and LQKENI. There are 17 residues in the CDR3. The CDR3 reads CVSSPQGARPTNEKLFF. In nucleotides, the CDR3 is TGTGTCAGCTCACCACAGGGGGCGCGGCCAACTAATGAAAAACTGTTTTTT.